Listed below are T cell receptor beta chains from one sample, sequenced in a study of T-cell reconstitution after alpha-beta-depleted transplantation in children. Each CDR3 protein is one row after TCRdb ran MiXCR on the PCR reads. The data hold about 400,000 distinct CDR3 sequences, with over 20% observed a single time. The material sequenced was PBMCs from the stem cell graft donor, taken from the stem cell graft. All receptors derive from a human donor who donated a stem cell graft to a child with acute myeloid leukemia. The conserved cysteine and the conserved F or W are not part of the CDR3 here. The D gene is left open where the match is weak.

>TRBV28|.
ASSYITLWGGYT
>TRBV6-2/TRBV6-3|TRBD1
ASKIGGGFYEQF
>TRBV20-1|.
SARDPLTATHNEQF
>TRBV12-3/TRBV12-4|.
ASSQPGLYGYT
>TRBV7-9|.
ASSSSSTGKIYGYT
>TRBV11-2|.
ASSSGDMAGELF
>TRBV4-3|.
ASSPRHPTNEKLF
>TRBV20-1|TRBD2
SAGEASGTYEQY
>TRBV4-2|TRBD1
ASSQAGQNNNEQF
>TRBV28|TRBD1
ASNQGQGHQPQH
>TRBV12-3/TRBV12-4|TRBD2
AISSGLAGDPSSYEQY
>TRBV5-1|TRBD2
ASSRYSGAYNEQF
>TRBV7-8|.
ASSLSKGLDYT
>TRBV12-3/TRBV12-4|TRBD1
ASSQTGDSPLH
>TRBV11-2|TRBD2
ASSLVGTSGSPDTQY
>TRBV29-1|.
SAGTVLGNTIY
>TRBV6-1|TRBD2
ASTILGLEAKNIQY
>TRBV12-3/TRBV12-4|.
ASSFFGQNATDTQY
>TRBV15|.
ATSRPPHTGELF
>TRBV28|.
ASVGGRGIDTQY
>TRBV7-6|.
ASSSSRTRVEQF
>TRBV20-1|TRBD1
SAQDRDRINQPQH
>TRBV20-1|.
SADREGETQY
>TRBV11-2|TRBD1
ASSRDRVNQPQH
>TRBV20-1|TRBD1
SARGSQGQGIQETQY
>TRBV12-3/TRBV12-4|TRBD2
ASSPGGLAGENEQF
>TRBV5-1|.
ASSLEAGNSGNTIY
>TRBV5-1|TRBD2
ASSLLGLANTGELF
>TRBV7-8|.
ASSPNDYYNEQF
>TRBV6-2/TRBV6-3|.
ASSYGPMRGTSYEQY
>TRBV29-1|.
SVKGALGGLNEQY
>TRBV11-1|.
ASSLSGHPRTKNEQF
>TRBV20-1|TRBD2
SATVPASGSSDTQY
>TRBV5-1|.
ASSLDGDLADTQY
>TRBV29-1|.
SVENRDTLHPNYGYT
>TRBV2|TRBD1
ASSEGQGLSPLH
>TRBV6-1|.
ASIPPSGSNNEQF
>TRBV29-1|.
SVFRTDENTIY
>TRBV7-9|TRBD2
ASSSNSGRAYEQY
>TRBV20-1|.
SASDSRGAQETQY
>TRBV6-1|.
ASSRAQGSYEQY
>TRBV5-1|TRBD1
ASSWDRGYNEQF
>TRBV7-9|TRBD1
ASSLQGARGEAF